The 25 T cell receptor beta chains below come from one sample, sequenced in a study of T cells expressing NK-cell markers. TCRdb re-called the 5' RACE reads, yielding one record per CDR3 amino acid sequence without DNA. Found here are around 550,000 distinct CDR3 sequences; the top ten clones hold roughly 3.5%. The specimen was blood T cells: a sorted CD56 or NKG2C T cell subset, CD4+ or CD8+ T cells, or bulk PBMC T cells (not recorded which). Receptors were obtained from a man aged 18 to 35 in good health.

The genes are TRBV7-8 and TRBJ2-1. Germline values: CDR1 SGHVS, CDR2 FQNEAQ. This CDR3 spans 12 amino acids. CDR3 sequence: CASSFVHNEQFF.

The rearrangement links TRBV4-3 to TRBJ2-1; TCRdb's D call of TRBD1 is untestable without DNA. The CDR3 totals 18 residues. The germline CDR1 and CDR2 sequences are LGHNA and YSLEER. The CDR3 sequence: CASSQEGTGTGVYNEQFF.

The chain links TRBV20-1 to TRBJ2-1; there is no DNA to check the TCRdb D call of TRBD2. Germline V lookup: CDR1 DFQATT, CDR2 SNEGSKA (reference sequence). The CDR3 extends over 14 amino acids. The CDR3 loop is CSARDPGGGYEQFF.

J is TRBJ2-6 and V is TRBV27; TCRdb's D call, TRBD2, is unchecked because there is no DNA. The CDR3 has 18 residues. Germline values: CDR1 MNHEY, CDR2 SMNVEV (reference sequence). This CDR3 is CASSFTSGRSSGANVLTF.

The rearrangement uses TRBV14 and TRBJ2-7. Germline loops: CDR1 SGHDN, CDR2 FVKESK. This CDR3 spans 12 amino acids. The CDR3 region is CASSQENQEQYF.

The chain carries TRBV4-1 and TRBJ2-1. The CDR3 covers 16 residues. CDR1 and CDR2 from the germline V gene are MGHRA and YSYEKL. The CDR3 sequence: CASSQEGGRLYNEQFF.

This chain uses TRBV12-3 or TRBV12-4 with TRBJ2-5. The CDR3 is made up of 12 amino acids. The CDR3 spells CASSAEGETQYF.

The rearrangement links TRBV20-1 to TRBJ2-7; TCRdb selects TRBD2, and the lack of DNA leaves this call unchecked. Germline-derived CDR1 and CDR2 are DFQATT and SNEGSKA (reference sequence). This CDR3 spans 16 amino acids. The CDR3 spells CSATQAGGLSRVEQYF.

CDR3: CASSVRTRGHNEQFF. The chain uses TRBV27 and TRBJ2-1; TCRdb designates TRBD2, a call that cannot be tested without DNA. The CDR3 is made up of 15 amino acids. Germline CDR1 and CDR2: MNHEY and SMNVEV (reference sequence).

V and J are TRBV29-1 and TRBJ2-1; TCRdb picks TRBD1, but there is no DNA to check that call. The CDR3 has 12 amino acids. Germline CDR1 is SQVTM and CDR2 is ANQGSEA. The CDR3 here is CSAKAGKNEQFF.

The chain links TRBV30 to TRBJ1-2; checking the TCRdb D call of TRBD1 is not possible without DNA. This CDR3 spans 12 amino acids. Per germline, CDR1 GTSNPN and CDR2 SVGIG (reference sequence). The CDR3 reads CAWRQGGYGYTF.

This chain links TRBV29-1 with TRBJ1-5. Germline CDR1 is SQVTM and CDR2 is ANQGSEA. CDR3 size: 14 residues. CDR3 region: CSVEGGPNNQPQHF.

J is TRBJ2-7 and V is TRBV28; as DNA is missing, the TRBD1 call by TCRdb cannot be tested. The CDR3 is made up of 17 amino acids. CDR1 is MDHEN, CDR2 SYDVKM, per germline. The CDR3 reads CASSSDRHRVGSYEQYF.

This chain connects TRBV4-3 to TRBJ1-6. Per the germline V gene, CDR1 is LGHNA and CDR2 is YSLEER. The CDR3 covers 14 residues. CDR3 in amino acids: CASSQDDRDSPLHF.

The chain uses TRBV27 and TRBJ2-7; the D call from TCRdb, TRBD1, cannot be confirmed without DNA. Germline V gives CDR1 MNHEY, CDR2 SMNVEV (reference sequence). The CDR3 covers 16 residues. Here the CDR3 reads CASSFTPGGYAYEQYF.

The chain carries TRBV25-1 and TRBJ2-7; checking the TCRdb D call of TRBD2 is not possible without DNA. The CDR3 runs to 12 residues. Per germline, CDR1 MGHDK and CDR2 SYGVNS. CDR3 in amino acids: CASISTGYEQYF.

The genes are TRBV5-1 and TRBJ2-5; TCRdb calls TRBD2, which cannot be checked without DNA. CDR3 length: 14 residues. Germline V gene data show CDR1 as SGHRS and CDR2 as YFSETQ. CDR3 residues: CASRVAGEQKTQYF.

V gene TRBV10-3 combines with J gene TRBJ2-3; the D call of TRBD2 rests on TCRdb alone, since no DNA is present to check it. CDR3 length equals 15 residues. Germline CDR1 ENHRY, CDR2 SYGVKD. CDR3: CAISAGLARPDTQYF.

This rearrangement joins TRBV6-2 or TRBV6-3 to TRBJ1-5; TCRdb outputs TRBD1, but without DNA this stays unchecked. This CDR3 has 19 amino acids. Germline-derived CDR1 and CDR2 are MNHEY and SVGEGT. This chain's CDR3 is CASSKARLSGARGNQPQHF.

The genes are TRBV5-5 and TRBJ2-1; as DNA is missing, the TRBD2 call by TCRdb cannot be tested. The germline gives CDR1 SGHKS, CDR2 YYEKEE (reference sequence). This CDR3 comprises 18 residues. The CDR3 reads CASSSVGLAGVLYNEQFF.

The chain employs TRBV7-9 and TRBJ2-7; no DNA is available, so the TRBD2 call from TCRdb remains unchecked. The CDR3 runs 16 residues. CDR1 SEHNR and CDR2 FQNEAQ come from the germline V gene (reference sequence). The CDR3: CASSLSRGYGTYEQYF.

This chain links TRBV29-1 with TRBJ2-5; TCRdb designates TRBD2, a call that cannot be tested without DNA. CDR1 and CDR2 (germline): SQVTM, ANQGSEA. The CDR3 length is 14 residues. CDR3 protein: CSVDVLAGGETQYF.

The chain employs TRBV6-4 and TRBJ2-1; TCRdb lists TRBD2, though no DNA is available to test this call. The CDR3 covers 15 residues. CDR1 is MRHNA, CDR2 SNTAGT, per germline. The CDR3 loop is CASSVGGPGVNEQFF.

This chain links TRBV20-1 with TRBJ2-3; TCRdb calls TRBD2, which cannot be checked without DNA. This CDR3 is 14 amino acids long. From germline, CDR1 is DFQATT and CDR2 SNEGSKA (reference sequence). The CDR3 region is CSAVAGVSPDTQYF.

The V gene is TRBV12-3 or TRBV12-4, the J gene TRBJ1-1; TCRdb gives TRBD1 as the D gene, but with no DNA this cannot be confirmed. The CDR3 contains 14 residues. The CDR3 spells CASRGQGWDTEAFF.